These T cell receptor beta chains were read from a single sample in a study of T cell responses to AZD1222 COVID-19 vaccine. Profiling relied on immunoSEQ multiplex PCR, and the TCRdb table lists in-frame clones only, not all of them. The data hold 90,000 to 140,000 clones, with roughly 80% observed a single time. The specimen was peripheral blood, collected on day 0 of AZD1222 vaccination. The receptors were sampled from an adult in good health. Each CDR3 is given with its conserved first and last residue. The D gene is left open where the match is weak. Size values are once, few and many counts, or a class for expanded clones, and some rows have none.

>TRBV5-1|-|TRBJ2-2|TRBD1
TGCGCCAGCAGCGAAGGGACAGGGGGCGAGGAGCTGTTTTTT
CASSEGTGGEELFF
>TRBV18|-|TRBJ1-6|-
TGTGCCAGCTCACCATTAGAGAGTCGGGCGCCCCTCCACTTT
CASSPLESRAPLHF
>TRBV30|-|TRBJ1-1|-
TGTGCCTGGAGTCCCACGGTTAGCACTGAAGCTTTCTTT
CAWSPTVSTEAFF
>TRBV4-2|-|TRBJ1-5|-
TGTGCCAGCAGCCAAGATGGCAGAGATCAGCCCCAGCATTTT
CASSQDGRDQPQHF
>TRBV2|-|TRBJ1-5|-
TGTGCCAGCAGTGAGTCGGGGGCTAGCAATCAGCCCCAGCATTTT
CASSESGASNQPQHF
>TRBV7-2|-|TRBJ2-5|-
TGTGCCAGCAGCCGGACCAAAGGGGGAGAGACCCAGTACTTC
CASSRTKGGETQYF
>TRBV11-2|few|TRBJ2-7|TRBD1
TGTGCCAGCAGCGCGGACAGGGTAATCGGCTACGAGCAGTACTTC
CASSADRVIGYEQYF
>TRBV18|-|TRBJ1-2|TRBD1
TGTGCCAGCTCACCAGAACAGGGGAACTATGGCTACACCTTC
CASSPEQGNYGYTF
>TRBV6-5|-|TRBJ2-5|TRBD1
TGTGCCAGCAGTTACACCTCGACAGGGATCCAGACCCAGTACTTC
CASSYTSTGIQTQYF
>TRBV7-8|-|TRBJ1-1|-
TGTGCCAGCAGCCTGAACACTGAAGCTTTCTTT
CASSLNTEAFF
>TRBV6-1|once|TRBJ2-5|-
TGTGCCAGCAGTGATGAGGTCTACCAAGAGACCCAGTACTTC
CASSDEVYQETQYF
>TRBV5-6|-|TRBJ2-1|TRBD2
TGTGCCAGCAGCTTGGAACTAGCGGGGGGCAATGAGCAGTTCTTC
CASSLELAGGNEQFF
>TRBV18|-|TRBJ1-4|-
TGTGCCAGCTCACCTACTGATACTGAAAAACTGTTTTTT
CASSPTDTEKLFF
>TRBV7-3|-|TRBJ2-2|TRBD2
TGTGCCAGCAGCTTAACCCAGCGGGGGGGCCCCGGGGAGCTGTTTTTT
CASSLTQRGGPGELFF
>TRBV19|-|TRBJ1-6|-
TGTGCCAGTAGTTCCCTTAATTCACCCCTCCACTTT
CASSSLNSPLHF
>TRBV5-1|-|TRBJ1-1|-
TGCGCCAGCAGCTTGGCCCCCGGGGGAAGAGTACAATCTGAAGCTTTCTTT
CASSLAPGGRVQSEAFF
>TRBV5-6|-|TRBJ2-7|TRBD1
TGTGCCAGCCTTCGGACAGGTGTCTACGAGCAGTACTTC
CASLRTGVYEQYF
>TRBV6-2/TRBV6-3|once|TRBJ2-6|-
TGTGCCAGCCGTTACTCTGGGGCCAACGTCCTGACTTTC
CASRYSGANVLTF
>TRBV5-1|-|TRBJ1-3|-
TGCGCCAGCAGGCATCGCCCGGGTGGAAACACCATATATTTT
CASRHRPGGNTIYF
>TRBV18|once|TRBJ2-7|-
TGTGCCAGCTCACCACCGACCTACGAGCAGTACTTC
CASSPPTYEQYF
>TRBV6-5|-|TRBJ2-5|TRBD1
TGTGCCAGCAGTTACTTACAGGGGGCACAAGAGACCCAGTACTTC
CASSYLQGAQETQYF
>TRBV7-9|-|TRBJ2-7|-
TGTGCCAGCAGCAAACGGGAGCTATCCTACGAGCAGTACTTC
CASSKRELSYEQYF
>TRBV6-5|once|TRBJ1-2|TRBD1
TGTGCCAGCACCGGACAGGGCTATGGCTACACCTTC
CASTGQGYGYTF
>TRBV5-6|-|TRBJ2-7|-
TGTGCCAGCAGCTTGTGGACCTCCTACGAGCAGTACTTC
CASSLWTSYEQYF
>TRBV9|once|TRBJ1-6|TRBD1
TGTGCCAGCAGCGTAGACCGGACAGGGTATTCACCCCTCCACTTT
CASSVDRTGYSPLHF
>TRBV27|-|TRBJ2-5|TRBD2
TGTGCCAGCCGCGGGGGGGCCAGAGAGACCCAGTACTTC
CASRGGARETQYF
>TRBV30|once|TRBJ1-1|TRBD1
TGTGCCTGGAGTGGGGACAGAGAAGCTTTCTTT
CAWSGDREAFF
>TRBV20-1|few|TRBJ1-1|-
TGCAGTGCTAAGAAGAACACTGAAGCTTTCTTT
CSAKKNTEAFF